Listed below are T cell receptor beta chains from one sample, sequenced in a study of blood T cell repertoires in COVID-19. Assay: immunoSEQ multiplex PCR; the TCRdb copy retains only in-frame clones and omits some. The sample lists about 280,000 clones; more than 75% were seen once. The sequencing sample was made of peripheral blood. The receptors derive from a man between 35 and 55 years old with active or convalescent COVID-19. CDR3s include the opening cysteine and the closing phenylalanine or tryptophan. A D gene is named only where the DNA matches it firmly. Only part of the rows carry a size: once, few, many, or a class if the clone is expanded.

abundance,d_gene,j_gene,v_gene,CDR3nt,CDR3aa
.,TRBD2,TRBJ2-5,TRBV5-1,TGCGCCAGCAGCTTAACGGGGGAGCGGGGCGGGACCCAGTACTTC,CASSLTGERGGTQYF
.,TRBD2,TRBJ2-1,TRBV9,TGTGCCAGCAGCGTAGTAGCGGGGGGGCCGAGTGAGCAGTTCTTC,CASSVVAGGPSEQFF
.,TRBD1,TRBJ2-1,TRBV18,TGTGCCAGCTCACCACCGACAGGGCTTGATGGCAATGAGCAGTTCTTC,CASSPPTGLDGNEQFF
.,TRBD2,TRBJ2-2,TRBV7-3,TGTGCCAGCAGCTTCCCCGGGACTAGCAACACCGGGGAGCTGTTTTTT,CASSFPGTSNTGELFF
.,TRBD1,TRBJ2-1,TRBV5-4,TGTGCCAGCAGCGGCGGGACAGGGGGCGGATTTTACAATGAGCAGTTCTTC,CASSGGTGGGFYNEQFF
.,.,TRBJ2-7,TRBV6-5,TGTGCCAGCAGTCAGGGTAGGGGATACGAGCAGTACTTC,CASSQGRGYEQYF
few,TRBD2,TRBJ2-7,TRBV13,TGTGCCAGCAGCCTCCGTCAGCGGGAGGCTCTGTACTTC,CASSLRQREALYF
.,.,TRBJ1-1,TRBV12-3/TRBV12-4,TGTGCAACCACGACCGGGTTAAATGAAGCTTTCTTT,CATTTGLNEAFF
.,TRBD2,TRBJ2-7,TRBV24-1,TGTGCCACCAGTGCCAGGACTAGCGGGAGGGCCTGGGACGAGCAGTACTTC,CATSARTSGRAWDEQYF
.,.,TRBJ2-5,TRBV9,TGTGCCAGCAGCGCAGAGGACACCCGGAGGACCCAGTACTTC,CASSAEDTRRTQYF
.,TRBD1,TRBJ2-7,TRBV9,TGTGCCAGCAGCCCACGGGACAGGCCCTACGAGCAGTACTTC,CASSPRDRPYEQYF
.,.,TRBJ1-4,TRBV2,TGTGCCAGCAACCCCCGGGCAGAGGGCCGGCCCCGGAGCAATGAAAAACTGTTTTTT,CASNPRAEGRPRSNEKLFF
.,TRBD1,TRBJ2-2,TRBV27,TGTGCCAGCTCCGGGACAGCTCTCACCGGGGAGCTGTTTTTT,CASSGTALTGELFF
.,.,TRBJ2-7,TRBV4-1,TGCGCCAGCAGCCAAGATAACGGGTACGAGCAGTACTTC,CASSQDNGYEQYF
.,.,TRBJ2-3,TRBV3-1/TRBV3-2,TGTGCCAGCAGCCGGTTGCAGGGACTGGGCACAGATACGCAGTATTTT,CASSRLQGLGTDTQYF
.,.,TRBJ1-4,TRBV29-1,TGCAGCGTGCTCACTACAACAACTAATGAAAAACTGTTTTTT,CSVLTTTTNEKLFF
.,.,TRBJ1-2,TRBV27,TGTGCCAGCGGGAGCCCCGGGGGGGTGACGGTCGGCGGCTACACCTTC,CASGSPGGVTVGGYTF
.,.,TRBJ1-1,TRBV5-1,TGCGCCAGCAGCTTGGTGGTAGGAGTGGACACTGAAGCTTTCTTT,CASSLVVGVDTEAFF
once,TRBD2,TRBJ2-5,TRBV14,TGTGCCAGCAGCCTGGGACTAGCGGGTCCCATGTACCAAGAGACCCAGTACTTC,CASSLGLAGPMYQETQYF
.,TRBD2,TRBJ2-7,TRBV5-4,TGTGCCAGCAGCTTGGGGGGTAGCGGGGGACCAAGCTCCTACGAGCAGTACTTC,CASSLGGSGGPSSYEQYF
.,.,TRBJ1-3,TRBV5-1,TGCGCCAGCAGCCAGGACAAGAAACGGAACACCATATATTTT,CASSQDKKRNTIYF
once,.,TRBJ2-1,TRBV13,TGTGCCAGCAGCTTAAGACTAGTTGTGGTCGATGAGCAGTTCTTC,CASSLRLVVVDEQFF
.,.,TRBJ2-4,TRBV18,TGTGCCAGCTCACCGGGGCAGGCGGCGTGGGACATTCAGTACTTC,CASSPGQAAWDIQYF
.,TRBD1,TRBJ1-5,TRBV4-1,TGCGCCAGCAGCCAAACAGGGGTTCAGCCCCAGCATTTT,CASSQTGVQPQHF
.,.,TRBJ2-5,TRBV7-7,TGTGCTAGCAGCTTAGCGTCCGAAGAGACCCAGTACTTC,CASSLASEETQYF
.,TRBD2,TRBJ2-7,TRBV28,TGTGCCAGCAGTTACGGGGGGGCCTCCTACGAGCAGTACTTC,CASSYGGASYEQYF
.,.,TRBJ1-1,TRBV5-1,TGCGCCAGCAGCCCGTATGGGGGCTCGAACACTGAAGCTTTCTTT,CASSPYGGSNTEAFF
.,TRBD2,TRBJ2-3,TRBV27,TGTGCCAGCAGTTTAAGAGGCACTAGCGACACAGATACGCAGTATTTT,CASSLRGTSDTDTQYF
.,.,TRBJ1-5,TRBV21-1,TGTGCCAGCAGCAAAGCAGGGGGCGGTCAGCCCCAGCATTTT,CASSKAGGGQPQHF
.,.,TRBJ2-5,TRBV9,TGTGCCAGCAGCGTAGGGCCTAGCCAGACCCAGTACTTC,CASSVGPSQTQYF
.,.,TRBJ2-2,TRBV7-2,TGTGCCAGCAGCTTACGGACGCGGGACACCGGGGAGCTGTTTTTT,CASSLRTRDTGELFF
.,TRBD2,TRBJ2-1,TRBV4-2,TGTGCCAGCAGCCAAGGGCCTGCGGGAGGTTACAATGAGCAGTTCTTC,CASSQGPAGGYNEQFF
.,.,TRBJ2-2,TRBV30,TGTGCCTGGAGTCGAGAGTGGGGGGTAACCGGGGAGCTGTTTTTT,CAWSREWGVTGELFF
.,.,TRBJ1-3,TRBV5-6,TGTGCCAGCAGCTTGGATCATTCTGGAAACACCATATATTTT,CASSLDHSGNTIYF
.,TRBD1,TRBJ1-2,TRBV6-6,TGTGCCAGCAGTTACCAGGGACAGGGTGGTGGCTACACCTTC,CASSYQGQGGGYTF
.,TRBD2,TRBJ2-7,TRBV5-1,TGCGCCAGCAGCTTGGAGGGACTAGCGTCCTACGAGCAGTACTTC,CASSLEGLASYEQYF
.,TRBD1,TRBJ1-1,TRBV15,TGTGCCACCAGCAGCAGGACAGGGACTGAAGCTTTCTTT,CATSSRTGTEAFF
.,TRBD2,TRBJ2-7,TRBV30,TGTGCCTGGACCCTTTTGGGGGGGAGTTCCTACGAGCAGTACTTC,CAWTLLGGSSYEQYF
.,.,TRBJ2-1,TRBV10-1,TGCGCCAGCAGCCCGAGCTCCTACAATGAGCAGTTCTTC,CASSPSSYNEQFF
.,TRBD1,TRBJ1-4,TRBV5-1,TGCGCCAGCCGGACGGACAGGCTCGAAAAACTGTTTTTT,CASRTDRLEKLFF
.,.,TRBJ2-3,TRBV5-5,TGTGCCAGCAGCTTGGGCTGGGGCCCCGCGAGCACAGATACGCAGTATTTT,CASSLGWGPASTDTQYF
.,.,TRBJ1-1,TRBV18,TGTGCCAGCTCGCGTCGGGATATCTCTGAAGCTTTCTTT,CASSRRDISEAFF
once,.,TRBJ1-2,TRBV6-6,TGTGCCAGCAGTTACTCGAGTACGGGAGCCTATGGCTACACCTTC,CASSYSSTGAYGYTF